This T cell receptor (beta chain) derives from a study of PD-L1 blockade in urothelial cancer. Study context: Each blood sample yielded a median of about 150,000 T cells.

CDR1 is MDHEN, CDR2 SYDVKM, per germline. The CDR3 length is 14 residues. Between the trimmed V and J ends, which lost 10 bases and 3 bases, there was a span of 13 bases. TCRdb keeps only in-frame clones here, not all; method: immunoSEQ multiplex PCR. Here the sample spans around 56,000 clones, around 83% being singletons. The receptor was isolated from a man aged 45 to 65 with urothelial cancer. The specimen comprised PBMCs, sampled around atezolizumab (anti-PD-L1) treatment. This rearrangement joins TRBV28 to TRBJ2-6, with D possibly TRBD2 on 5 matching bases. DNA of the CDR3: TGTGCCATGTCGCCTCGGGGTGGGGCCAACGTCCTGACTTTC. The encoded protein is CAMSPRGGANVLTF.